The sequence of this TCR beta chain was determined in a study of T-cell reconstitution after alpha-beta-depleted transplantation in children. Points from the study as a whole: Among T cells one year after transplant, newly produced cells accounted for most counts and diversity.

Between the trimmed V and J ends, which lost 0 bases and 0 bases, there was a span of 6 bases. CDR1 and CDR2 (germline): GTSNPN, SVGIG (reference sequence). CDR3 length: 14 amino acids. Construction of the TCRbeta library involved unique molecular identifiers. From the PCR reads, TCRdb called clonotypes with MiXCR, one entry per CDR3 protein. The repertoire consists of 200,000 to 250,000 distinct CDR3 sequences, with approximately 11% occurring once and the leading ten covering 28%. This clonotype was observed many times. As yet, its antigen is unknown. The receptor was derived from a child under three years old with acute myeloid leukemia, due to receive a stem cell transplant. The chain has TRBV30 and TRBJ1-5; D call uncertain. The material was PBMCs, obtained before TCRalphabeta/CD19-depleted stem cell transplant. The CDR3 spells CAWSVEISNQPQHF. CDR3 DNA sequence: TGTGCCTGGAGTGTGGAGATTAGCAATCAGCCCCAGCATTTT.